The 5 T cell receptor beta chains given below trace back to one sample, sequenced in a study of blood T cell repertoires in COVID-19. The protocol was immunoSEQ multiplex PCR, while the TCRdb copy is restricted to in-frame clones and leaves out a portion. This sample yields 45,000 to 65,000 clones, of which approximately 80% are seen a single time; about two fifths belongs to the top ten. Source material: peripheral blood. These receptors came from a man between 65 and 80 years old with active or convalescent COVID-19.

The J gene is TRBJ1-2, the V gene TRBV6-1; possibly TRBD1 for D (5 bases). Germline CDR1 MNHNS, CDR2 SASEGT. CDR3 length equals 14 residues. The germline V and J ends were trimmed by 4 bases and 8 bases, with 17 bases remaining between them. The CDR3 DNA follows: TGTGCCAGCAGTGCCGGGAGCTCTGGGGGGGGCTACACCTTC. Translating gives CASSAGSSGGGYTF.

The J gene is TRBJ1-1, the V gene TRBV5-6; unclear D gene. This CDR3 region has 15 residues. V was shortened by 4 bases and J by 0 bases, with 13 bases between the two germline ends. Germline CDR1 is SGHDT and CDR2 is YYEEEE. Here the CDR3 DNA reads TGTGCCAGCAGCCGCCTACAGATAATGAACACTGAAGCTTTCTTT. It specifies CASSRLQIMNTEAFF. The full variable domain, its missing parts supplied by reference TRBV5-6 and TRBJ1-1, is DAGVTQSPTHLIKTRGQQVTLRCSPKSGHDTVSWYQQALGQGPQFIFQYYEEEERQRGNFPDRFSGHQFPNYSSELNVNALLLGDSALYLCASSRLQIMNTEAFFGQGTRLTVV.

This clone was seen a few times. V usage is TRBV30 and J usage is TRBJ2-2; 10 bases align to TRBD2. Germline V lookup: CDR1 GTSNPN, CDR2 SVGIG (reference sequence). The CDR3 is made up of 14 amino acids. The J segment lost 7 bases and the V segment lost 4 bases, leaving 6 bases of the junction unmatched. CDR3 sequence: CAWNLAGVGGELFF. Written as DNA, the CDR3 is TGTGCCTGGAACCTAGCGGGAGTGGGCGGGGAGCTGTTTTTT.

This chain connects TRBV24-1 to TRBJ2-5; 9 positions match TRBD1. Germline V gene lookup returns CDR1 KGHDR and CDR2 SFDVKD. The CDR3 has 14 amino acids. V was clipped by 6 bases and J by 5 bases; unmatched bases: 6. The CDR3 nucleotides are TGTGCCACCAGTCCCACCGGGACAGGGGAGACCCAGTACTTC. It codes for CATSPTGTGETQYF.

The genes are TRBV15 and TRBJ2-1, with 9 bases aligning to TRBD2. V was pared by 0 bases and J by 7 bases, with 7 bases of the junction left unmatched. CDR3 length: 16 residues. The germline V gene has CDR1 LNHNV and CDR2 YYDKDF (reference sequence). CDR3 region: CATSRDGNSGGNEQFF. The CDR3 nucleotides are TGTGCCACCAGCAGAGATGGGAATAGCGGGGGAAATGAGCAGTTCTTC.